These T cell receptor beta chains were read from a single sample in a study of T cell changes during pregnancy in multiple sclerosis. Data came from immunoSEQ multiplex PCR; TCRdb stores just in-frame clones and leaves some out. The sample carries around 40,000 clones, 89% recorded once. This sample comprised CD4+ T cells from peripheral blood mononuclear cells, obtained in the first trimester of pregnancy. The receptors originated from a female donor with multiple sclerosis, enrolled in a pregnancy study. The conserved cysteine and the conserved F or W are not part of the CDR3 here. D genes are given only for firm matches.

D,V,J,CDR3
TRBD2,TRBV15,TRBJ2-1,ATSRDASGMSKGQF
-,TRBV28,TRBJ1-1,ASSSGDTEAF
TRBD1,TRBV7-9,TRBJ1-4,ASSLHRRTGSSTNEKLF
-,TRBV6-1,TRBJ1-3,ASSAPRTISGNTIY
-,TRBV4-3,TRBJ2-1,ASSPHRGRGTYNEQF
TRBD1,TRBV5-6,TRBJ2-7,ASSSLPNRGVGEQY
TRBD2,TRBV5-1,TRBJ2-1,ASSLGLAGANEQF
-,TRBV5-6,TRBJ1-2,ASSQASLYGYT
-,TRBV7-2,TRBJ2-1,ASSLGGLYNEQF
-,TRBV7-9,TRBJ2-2,ASSRRPSTNTGELF
TRBD1,TRBV27,TRBJ2-7,ASSRQTGSYEQY
TRBD2,TRBV5-6,TRBJ2-7,ASSSWTSGSYEQY
-,TRBV7-2,TRBJ2-1,ASSRRSGRGYNEQF
TRBD2,TRBV5-4,TRBJ2-7,ASSQTLAVDPYEQY
TRBD2,TRBV5-4,TRBJ2-2,ASSSLAGGAGELF
-,TRBV7-9,TRBJ1-4,ASSRTGSATNEKLF
-,TRBV6-5,TRBJ2-1,ASRQVTYNEQF
-,TRBV19,TRBJ1-2,ASSVESGYT
-,TRBV5-7,TRBJ2-7,ASSHTGLDSYEQY
-,TRBV5-4,TRBJ2-7,ASSLPGYEQY
-,TRBV28,TRBJ2-2,ASSPGLSRELF
-,TRBV7-9,TRBJ1-4,ASSVEVFGVANEKLF
-,TRBV2,TRBJ1-2,ARPVGGNNYGYT
-,TRBV6-5,TRBJ2-2,ASSYSNAGSVGELF
-,TRBV30,TRBJ2-7,AWSVFPGGNVYEQY
-,TRBV6-1,TRBJ2-2,ASKPYRDTGELF
-,TRBV5-4,TRBJ2-3,ASRKGPDSTDTQY
TRBD1,TRBV5-8,TRBJ1-2,ASSLKGARGSGYT
-,TRBV5-1,TRBJ1-6,ASSLEGQTFYNSPLH
-,TRBV11-2,TRBJ1-6,ASSLMTAPLH
-,TRBV10-3,TRBJ2-3,AISESGTGRTDTQY
TRBD1,TRBV7-2,TRBJ1-2,ASSSGQGRDGYT
TRBD1,TRBV27,TRBJ2-2,ASSPRQGGTGELF
TRBD1,TRBV5-4,TRBJ2-2,ASSQGQLNTGELF
TRBD1,TRBV11-2,TRBJ2-7,ASSPQTGVVYEQY
-,TRBV19,TRBJ1-2,ASSPREYGYT
TRBD2,TRBV7-2,TRBJ2-7,ASSLGSGLAGRY
TRBD1,TRBV5-1,TRBJ2-7,ASSWRTGGYEQY
-,TRBV13,TRBJ1-2,ASSTRALGGAGYT
TRBD2,TRBV13,TRBJ2-6,ASSLRTSGSSGANVLT
-,TRBV6-6,TRBJ1-4,ASSSRDVGRSEKLF
-,TRBV19,TRBJ1-1,ASSVQPGETEAF
-,TRBV30,TRBJ1-6,AWSPQSGGPLH
TRBD2,TRBV5-1,TRBJ2-1,ASSLTSGVGEQF